This TCR beta chain was sequenced during a study of T cell repertoires in cytomegalovirus infection. As for the study in general: Public TCR beta signatures were indicative of both CMV infection and a matching HLA type.

In its sample, this clonotype was seen once. Its antigen is as yet unknown. Study-level results: Of the TCR beta families, the public ones yielded a cumulative frequency that identified carriers of CMV plus the relevant HLA. Dominating the ex vivo response were HLA-C-restricted CMV-specific TCR beta clonotypes.

Trimming removed 5 bases from V and 6 bases from J; junction bases left unmatched: 9. The CDR3 is 17 residues long. Germline V CDR1 and CDR2: SEHNR, FQNEAQ (reference sequence). A single record per CDR3 protein comes from TCRdb applying MiXCR to the reads. This sample has 85,000 to 130,000 distinct CDR3 sequences, with more than 20% found just once. The V gene is TRBV7-9, the J gene TRBJ2-2, with TRBD2 identical over 13 bases. The sequenced sample consisted of CD8+ T cells from PBMCs. This TCR derives from a human donor in good health (CMV status not recorded). Some clones in this sample may be carry-over from other donors' samples. The chain's CDR3 is CASSLGPGLAGAGELFF. CDR3 in DNA: TGTGCCAGCAGCCTAGGCCCCGGACTAGCGGGGGCCGGGGAGCTGTTTTTT.